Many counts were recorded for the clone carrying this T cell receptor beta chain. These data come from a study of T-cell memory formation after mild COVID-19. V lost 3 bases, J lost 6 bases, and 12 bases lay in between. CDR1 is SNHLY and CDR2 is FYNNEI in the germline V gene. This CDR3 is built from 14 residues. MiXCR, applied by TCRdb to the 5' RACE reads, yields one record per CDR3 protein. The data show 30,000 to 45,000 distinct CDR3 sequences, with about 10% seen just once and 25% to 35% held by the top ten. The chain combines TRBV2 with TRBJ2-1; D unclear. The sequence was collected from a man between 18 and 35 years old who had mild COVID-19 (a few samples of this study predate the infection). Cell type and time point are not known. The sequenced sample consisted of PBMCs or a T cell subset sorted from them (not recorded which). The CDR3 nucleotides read TGTGCCAGCAGTGATATCGGGTTAGCCAATGAGCAGTTCTTC. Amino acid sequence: CASSDIGLANEQFF.